Shown below are 18 T cell receptor beta chains from a single sample sequenced in a study of PD-1 blockade in classical Hodgkin lymphoma. Data came from immunoSEQ multiplex PCR; TCRdb stores just in-frame clones and leaves some out. The table lists nearly 25,000 clones, about 80% of them singletons. Each patient's relapse followed autologous stem cell transplantation, and brentuximab vedotin exposure varied. The sample was peripheral blood mononuclear cells (PBMCs), taken at baseline. The receptors here all came from a human donor with classical Hodgkin lymphoma.

The chain combines TRBV11-1 with TRBJ2-1; TRBD2 agrees at 8 bases. Trimming cost V 4 bases and J 0 bases; bases outside gene matches: 8. The CDR3 has 17 amino acids. Germline CDR1 is SGHAT and CDR2 is FQDESV (reference sequence). The CDR3 region is CASSSDSSGGSYNEQFF. The CDR3 region has the DNA TGTGCCAGCAGCTCGGATAGCAGCGGGGGCTCCTACAATGAGCAGTTCTTC.

This chain connects TRBV7-2 to TRBJ2-1; TRBD2 might be the D (5 bases). Germline lookup yields CDR1 SGHTA and CDR2 FQGNSA. The germline V and J ends were trimmed by 5 bases and 3 bases, with 14 bases remaining between them. CDR3 length equals 15 residues. The CDR3 sequence is CASSATGMNYNEQFF. The CDR3 DNA reads TGTGCCAGCAGCGCAACCGGGATGAACTACAATGAGCAGTTCTTC.

The chain carries TRBV5-4 and TRBJ2-1; D remains unclear. The V gene lost 2 bases and the J gene lost 0 bases, with 12 bases spanning the gap. Germline values: CDR1 SGHNT, CDR2 YYREEE (reference sequence). This CDR3 is built from 16 residues. This CDR3 reads CASSFPGHSSYNEQFF. The CDR3 bases are TGTGCCAGCAGCTTTCCAGGCCACAGCTCCTACAATGAGCAGTTCTTC.

CDR3 amino acids: CASSWAGANYGYTF. The CDR3 DNA reads as TGTGCCAGCAGCTGGGCAGGCGCTAACTATGGCTACACCTTC. V and J are TRBV4-2 and TRBJ1-2, with unresolved D. This CDR3 is built from 14 residues. Germline values: CDR1 LGHNA, CDR2 YNFKEQ. V was shortened by 5 bases and J by 0 bases, with 10 bases between the two germline ends.

The chain combines TRBV28 with TRBJ1-5; weak D call: TRBD1 (5 bases). The length of the CDR3 is 16 residues. Germline CDR1 is MDHEN and CDR2 is SYDVKM. V was clipped by 2 bases and J by 2 bases, with 13 bases between them. The CDR3 region has the DNA TGTGCCAGCAGTTTAAGGGCCGGGGCGGGCAATCAGCCCCAGCATTTT. Protein product: CASSLRAGAGNQPQHF.

The chain joins TRBV29-1 to TRBJ2-5, with D perhaps given as TRBD1 or TRBD2 (5 bases each). Germline CDR1 is SQVTM and CDR2 is ANQGSEA. Trimming cost V 7 bases and J 3 bases, with 15 bases left between them. The CDR3 is 13 amino acids. CDR3 in amino acids: CSAGGRVEETQYF. The CDR3 nucleotides read TGCAGCGCTGGGGGTAGGGTAGAAGAGACCCAGTACTTC.

The rearrangement links TRBV28 to TRBJ2-6; no clear D gene. Germline V gene data show CDR1 as MDHEN and CDR2 as SYDVKM. There are 10 residues in the CDR3. V lost 11 bases and J 3 bases, leaving 2 bases between the germline ends. The CDR3 nucleotides read TGTGCCGGTGGGGCCAACGTCCTGACTTTC. This sequence encodes CAGGANVLTF.

Comments on this clone: One end of the junction fails to match germline, which may point to a read error. This chain uses TRBV7-7 with TRBJ2-5, with TRBD2 identical over 10 bases. This CDR3 comprises 17 residues. Germline CDR1 and CDR2: SSHAT and FNYEAQ (reference sequence). As DNA, the CDR3 is TGTGCTAGCAGCCCCCGCCTGACAGCGGGGGGGCGGGAGACCCAGTACTTC. Translated: CASSPRLTAGGRETQYF.

The chain has TRBV25-1 and TRBJ2-3; tentatively, D is TRBD1 or TRBD2 (5 bases each). The V end was cut by 4 bases, the J end by 7 bases, with 12 bases between. CDR3 length: 13 residues. The V gene's germline CDR1 is MGHDK and CDR2 SYGVNS. CDR3 region: CASSASGLHTQYF. DNA of the CDR3: TGTGCCAGCAGTGCCTCGGGGCTACATACGCAGTATTTT.

The chain has TRBV27 and TRBJ2-7; weak D call: TRBD1 (6 bases). V lost 3 bases and J 4 bases, leaving 13 bases between the germline ends. The CDR3 sequence is 14 residues long. CDR1 and CDR2 from the germline V gene are MNHEY and SMNVEV (reference sequence). The CDR3 spells CASSLTGIFYEQYF. The CDR3 nucleotides read TGTGCCAGCAGTTTGACAGGAATTTTTTACGAGCAGTACTTC.

The chain employs TRBV18 and TRBJ1-3; D might be TRBD1 (5 bases). The CDR3 length is 14 residues. CDR1 is KGHSH and CDR2 is LQKENI in the germline V gene. V lost 6 bases and J lost 0, with 9 bases in between. In nucleotides, the CDR3 is TGTGCCAGCTCGCCGACAGTCTCTGGAAACACCATATATTTT. This codes for CASSPTVSGNTIYF.

The rearrangement joins TRBV7-9 to TRBJ2-2; TRBD2 matches at 9 bases. V shed 4 bases and J 3 bases; nucleotides not matched to a gene: 15. Germline V CDR1 and CDR2: SEHNR, FQNEAQ (reference sequence). The length of the CDR3 is 19 residues. CDR3 sequence reads: CASSSPYGTSSLDTGELFF. The DNA for the CDR3 is TGTGCCAGCAGCTCTCCCTACGGGACTAGCAGTCTGGACACCGGGGAGCTGTTTTTT.

V is TRBV19 and J is TRBJ1-1; D ambiguous. Trimming took 3 bases from V and 1 from J, leaving 6 bases between them. This CDR3 has 13 residues. CDR1 is LNHDA, CDR2 SQIVND, per germline (reference sequence). CDR3: CASSISTNTEAFF. DNA for the CDR3: TGTGCCAGTAGTATTTCAACGAACACTGAAGCTTTCTTT.

The J gene is TRBJ1-5, the V gene TRBV2; D unclear. This CDR3 region has 15 residues. V was shortened by 5 bases and J by 1 base, with 12 bases between the two germline ends. Germline CDR1 SNHLY, CDR2 FYNNEI. In DNA, the CDR3 is TGTGCCAGCAGTCCCCGGAGGGTGAGCAATCAGCCCCAGCATTTT. Amino acids: CASSPRRVSNQPQHF.

This chain joins TRBV11-3 and TRBJ2-2; TRBD1 matches at 9 bases. The junction had 8 bases not matched to a gene; V was cut back by 5 bases and J by 1 base. This CDR3 is built from 17 residues. Germline loops: CDR1 SGHNT, CDR2 YENEEA. The CDR3 spells CASSPFPGQGNTGELFF. CDR3 in DNA: TGTGCCAGCAGCCCTTTCCCGGGACAGGGGAACACCGGGGAGCTGTTTTTT.

This clone turned up a few times. CDR3 sequence: CASSLVTAISYNEQFF. The CDR3 region has the DNA TGCGCCAGCAGCTTGGTAACAGCCATCTCCTACAATGAGCAGTTCTTC. V gene TRBV5-1 combines with J gene TRBJ2-1, with D hard to call. In germline, CDR1 is SGHRS, CDR2 YFSETQ. With 0 bases removed from V and 0 bases from J, the gap between germline ends came to 10 bases. The CDR3 is made up of 16 amino acids.

The J gene is TRBJ1-1, the V gene TRBV11-2; 8 positions agree with TRBD1. CDR1 is SGHAT, CDR2 FQNNGV, per germline. The CDR3 is made up of 16 amino acids. V was clipped by 4 bases and J by 3 bases; unmatched bases: 10. The CDR3 DNA reads TGTGCCAGCAGCTCCTTGGCAGGGGGCTTATACACTGAAGCTTTCTTT. It codes for CASSSLAGGLYTEAFF.

CDR3 sequence: CASSQEGPGGPNPRETQYF. CDR3 DNA sequence: TGCGCCAGCAGCCAAGAAGGCCCGGGGGGGCCCAACCCACGGGAGACCCAGTACTTC. The chain links TRBV4-1 to TRBJ2-5; 8 bases are shared with TRBD2. Germline CDR1 is MGHRA and CDR2 is YSYEKL. This CDR3 region has 19 residues. The junction had 17 bases not matched to a gene; V was cut back by 0 bases and J by 5 bases.